The source of this T cell receptor (beta chain) is a study of T cells in tuberculosis (dated by TCRdb to the late 2010s). Looking at the study overall: The study combined CD1B tetramers and high-throughput TCR immunosequencing to characterize T cells specific for the mycobacterial lipid antigen glucose monomycolate (GMM). In a South African clinical cohort, IGRA-negative adolescents, IGRA-positive adolescents with latent tuberculosis and adults with active tuberculosis were compared, with about eleven people in each group.

CDR1 and CDR2, per the germline V gene, are SGHDT and YYEEEE. Counted from cysteine to phenylalanine, this CDR3 has 14 amino acids. Left in the record is the CDR3 DNA by itself, 42 bases read in frame from the first base. V gives up 9 bases and J gives up 0 bases, and the segment between their germline ends measures 16 bases. At study entry, adolescents were screened for latent tuberculosis infection by tuberculin skin test and QuantiFERON-TB GOLD In-Tube IGRA. Immunosequencing was performed on unsorted cryopreserved PBMC, with 90,000 to 100,000 T cells per clinical donor covered on average. Eleven high schools in the Worcester region of the Western Cape, South Africa, served as enrollment sites for adolescents aged 12 to 18 years. Some 10 M. tuberculosis-infected and roughly ten uninfected adolescents were selected with matching for age and sex. PBMC from adolescents were isolated by density centrifugation from freshly drawn heparinized blood and then cryopreserved.

This clone has a single count. No antigen is known for it. Base-call qualities are not available, and no considerably larger clone is one nucleotide away. Results the study describes overall, beyond this receptor: Smaller mean NN-distances to GMM-specific TCRs were observed in active tuberculosis TCR-alpha repertoires than in IGRA-negative controls, suggesting clonal expansion of GMM-specific TCRs. The smaller NN-distances in active tuberculosis patients were driven in part by shorter CDR3-alpha lengths, while the difference seen for TCR-beta was not statistically significant. Clinical samples were chosen by availability of cryopreserved specimens, and active tuberculosis cases were adults while controls were adolescents. Using GEM motif frequencies, a classifier achieved over 65% accuracy, whereas a classifier built on the diverse GMM-specific repertoire got to 87% accuracy (AUROC more than 0.85).

TCR libraries were generated with the immunoSEQ multiplex PCR assay, using TCR-beta and/or TCR-alpha/delta assays for each sample. Amplified TCR libraries were sequenced on the Illumina high-throughput platform. The paper's data handling went like this. Clustering and dimensionality reduction relied on pairwise TCRdist distances among GMM-specific receptors from T cells that were either sorted ex vivo or expanded in vitro. Each clinical repertoire was scored by mean NN-distance, the average TCRdist to the nearest 10% of tetramer-positive reference sequences. To compute GEM TCR motif frequency, the fraction of unique TCRs matching known GEM sequences by V/J usage and CDR3 length was calculated. Active tuberculosis was classified by linear discriminant analysis with leave-one-out cross-validation, implemented in scikit-learn. The clones in this table, taken by TCRdb from immuneACCESS, are in-frame only. Not every clone is retained; where verified, under half of the shortfall comes from an unresolved V gene, and the cause of the rest is unknown. V, J and clone size are those of that table, while D and trimming were read from the DNA. The sample contains 20,000 to 25,000 clones, around 91% of them found a single time. About 15% of the sample rests with the top ten.

This clonotype was obtained from a donor between 5 and 29 years old with latent tuberculosis or without tuberculosis infection. The V and J segments used are TRBV5-6 and TRBJ2-7; possibly the D gene is TRBD2, per 5 matching bases. The sample consisted of PBMCs. The DNA sequence is as follows: TGTGCCACCCAAATGACGGGGAGCTCCTACGAGCAGTACTTC. Translated, this gives CATQMTGSSYEQYF.